This T cell receptor (beta chain) comes out of a study of cytomegalovirus exposure and HLA in healthy donors. Findings of the study overall: The Asian-associated ancestry cluster reportedly had fewer N-insertions than the approximately 670-donor mean in a later analysis. Excluded: some indistinguishable V segments such as TRBV6-2 and TRBV6-3. Follow-up analysis later connected one missense variant in DCLRE1C with trimming of TCR beta V- and J-genes.

Only a few counts were recorded for this clone. Its matching antigen is unknown. Whereas donors were nominally healthy upon sampling, unrecorded immune exposures were probable. PCR amplification relied on 60 Vbeta primers (plus 13 Jbeta primers). The protocol was immunoSEQ multiplex PCR, while the TCRdb copy is restricted to in-frame clones and leaves out a portion. This table has around 97,000 clones, around 80% appearing once. Germline lookup yields CDR1 MNHNS and CDR2 SASEGT. CDR3 length equals 17 residues. V lost 2 bases and J lost 2, with 16 bases in between. The specimen sequenced was PBMCs. This sequence was found in a woman aged 18-29 years in good health and CMV-seropositive. The chain combines TRBV6-1 with TRBJ2-1; D is unclear. CDR3: CASSESTLGRTYNEQFF. The CDR3 region has the DNA TGTGCCAGCAGTGAATCCACCCTGGGCCGAACCTACAATGAGCAGTTCTTC.